This note documents a single TCR beta chain sequence. These data originate in a study of blood T cells in healthy people across ages. The CDR3 extends over 17 amino acids. Trimming removed 5 bases from V and 5 bases from J; junction bases left unmatched: 8. CDR1 MDHEN and CDR2 SYDVKM come from the germline V gene. Using a J-beta primer mix together with a sample-barcoded 5' primer, a second PCR was run for roughly 7 to 11 cycles. Using its own MiXCR run on the 5' RACE reads, TCRdb lists one record per CDR3 protein. The sample lists about 640,000 distinct CDR3 sequences, roughly 53% occurring once. This rearrangement joins TRBV28 to TRBJ2-3, with 15 nucleotides matching TRBD2. Sequences were obtained from blood. This receptor was obtained from a man in his fifties or sixties in good health. The CDR3 spells CASSPGLAGGVVDTQYF. DNA of the CDR3: TGTGCCAGCAGTCCGGGACTAGCGGGGGGAGTGGTAGATACGCAGTATTTT.